One and the same sample provided the 4 T cell receptor beta chains below, sequenced in a study of sequential checkpoint blockade in melanoma. Described treatment: randomized to nivolumab then ipilimumab (arm A) or the reverse (arm B). Sequencing used immunoSEQ multiplex PCR; TCRdb keeps in-frame clones, though not all of them. The table has some 9,400 clones, 50% to 75% seen once; the top ten hold about 41%. The sequencing here drew on CD8+ T cells sorted from blood (inferred from file names), taken from a patient given nivolumab and ipilimumab in sequence. The receptors were sampled from a human donor with melanoma.

This clone has only a few counts. The CDR3 loop is CASSYSGGRQPQHF. The CDR3 nucleotides read TGTGCCAGCAGTTACTCAGGCGGGAGGCAGCCCCAGCATTTT. The chain combines TRBV6-5 with TRBJ1-5; D unclear. The CDR3 length is 14 residues. Trimming took 0 bases from V and 7 from J, leaving 10 bases between them. Germline V gene data show CDR1 as MNHEY and CDR2 as SVGAGI.

The DNA of the CDR3 is TGTGCCAGCAGCCAAGAAGGGTCTAGGGAGGCAGATACGCAGTATTTT. Encoded protein: CASSQEGSREADTQYF. The V and J genes are TRBV4-2 and TRBJ2-3; TRBD2 might be the D (6 bases). CDR3 length equals 16 residues. V gave up 0 bases and J gave up 4 bases, with 14 bases separating them. Germline loops: CDR1 LGHNA, CDR2 YNFKEQ.

The chain combines TRBV9 with TRBJ1-3; 11 bases are shared with TRBD1. Germline CDR1 reads SGDLS; CDR2 reads YYNGEE. With 3 bases clipped from V and 2 bases from J, the junction kept 16 bases outside the gene matches. The CDR3 has 20 amino acids. DNA for the CDR3: TGTGCCAGCAGCGAGCCCTCAGCCGGGACAGGGGGTTTTGCTGGAAACACCATATATTTT. Its protein is CASSEPSAGTGGFAGNTIYF.

This rearrangement joins TRBV13 to TRBJ2-5, with D unclear. CDR1 is PRHDT and CDR2 is FYEKMQ in the germline V gene (reference sequence). The V and J ends lost 0 bases and 5 bases respectively, with 10 bases between them. This CDR3 region has 14 residues. CDR3 DNA: TGTGCCAGCAGCTTAGGCGGGTGGGTTGAGACCCAGTACTTC. Protein sequence: CASSLGGWVETQYF.